This T cell receptor beta chain is from a study of blood T cells in healthy people across ages. The use of a sample-barcoded 5' primer and a J-beta primer mix characterized a second PCR of 7 to 11 cycles. Every molecule of cDNA carried a tag from a template-switch adaptor with 12 random nucleotides. TCRdb used MiXCR to reprocess the 5' RACE reads, holding one entry per CDR3 protein. Among around 1,900,000 distinct CDR3 sequences listed, about 39% were seen once. The clonotype was recovered from a human donor in good health. The sequenced sample was blood.

DNA of the CDR3: TGTGCCAGCAGCCACACGATAATAGCGGGGGACCATTACAATGAGCAGTACTTC. Its translation is CASSHTIIAGDHYNEQYF. V is TRBV9 and J is TRBJ2-1, with TRBD2 identical over 9 bases. The J call is in doubt because the DNA end fits TRBJ2-7 better. This CDR3 spans 18 amino acids. CDR1 is SGDLS, CDR2 YYNGEE, per germline.